One and the same sample provided the 32 T cell receptor beta chains below, sequenced in a study of cytomegalovirus exposure and HLA in healthy donors. 13 Jbeta primers and 60 Vbeta primers were used for the PCR. The repertoire was sequenced with immunoSEQ multiplex PCR; TCRdb's copy has only in-frame clones and lacks some. The table has 75,000 to 100,000 clones, 55% to 80% seen once. The sample taken for sequencing was PBMCs. The receptor source for this set is a middle-aged man in good health and CMV-seronegative.

This clone has a handful of counts. The chain joins TRBV5-1 to TRBJ2-3; no clear D. This CDR3 comprises 14 residues. The V and J ends lost 2 bases and 3 bases respectively, with 10 bases between them. Per germline, CDR1 SGHRS and CDR2 YFSETQ. CDR3 protein: CASSFFPGTDTQYF. CDR3 DNA: TGCGCCAGCAGCTTCTTCCCCGGGACAGATACGCAGTATTTT.

A few counts support this clone. The rearrangement uses TRBV2 and TRBJ2-7; the match to TRBD2 covers 13 bases. The CDR3 totals 15 residues. V lost 6 bases and J lost 7; bases outside the gene matches: 9. The germline V gene encodes CDR1 SNHLY and CDR2 FYNNEI. CDR3 in DNA: TGTGCCAGCAGGGAGGGACTAGCGGGGCGTGGAGAGCAGTACTTC. Its translation is CASREGLAGRGEQYF.

The chain links TRBV6-6 to TRBJ1-2; 7 positions agree with TRBD1. The CDR3 loop spans 13 amino acids. The trim removed 4 bases at V and 5 bases at J, leaving 4 bases unmatched. Germline V lookup: CDR1 MNHNY, CDR2 SVGAGI (reference sequence). CDR3 DNA sequence: TGTGCCAGCAGTTTGCAACAGGGGTATGGCTACACCTTC. Protein: CASSLQQGYGYTF.

The chain has TRBV25-1 and TRBJ2-7; 9 bases are shared with TRBD1. This CDR3 is built from 16 residues. J was trimmed by 5 bases and V by 3 bases; bases with no gene match: 11. The germline gives CDR1 MGHDK, CDR2 SYGVNS. The chain's CDR3 is CASSEGPGTGYHEQYF. Here the CDR3 DNA reads TGTGCCAGCAGTGAGGGTCCGGGGACAGGGTACCACGAGCAGTACTTC.

This rearrangement joins TRBV5-4 to TRBJ2-7, with D possibly being TRBD1 (6 bases). Trimming took 2 bases from V and 5 from J, leaving 11 bases between them. This CDR3 is 13 amino acids long. Looked up from germline, CDR1 is SGHNT and CDR2 is YYREEE (reference sequence). Here the CDR3 DNA reads TGTGCCAGCAGCTTACAGGGTTCCCACGAGCAGTACTTC. It is translated as CASSLQGSHEQYF.

This clone was detected once. This chain connects TRBV7-2 to TRBJ2-4; possible D gene TRBD1, 8 bases. With 5 bases removed from V and 0 bases from J, the gap between germline ends came to 11 bases. The CDR3 runs 15 residues. Germline loops: CDR1 SGHTA, CDR2 FQGNSA. In DNA, the CDR3 is TGTGCCAGCAGCACAGGGGGGGCAGCCAAAAACATTCAGTACTTC. Protein product: CASSTGGAAKNIQYF. Based on the CDR3 plus reference TRBV7-2 and TRBJ2-4, the full variable domain is GAGVSQSPSNKVTEKGKDVELRCDPISGHTALYWYRQSLGQGLEFLIYFQGNSAPDKSGLPSDRFSAERTGGSVSTLTIQRTQQEDSAVYLCASSTGGAAKNIQYFGAGTRLSVL.

The genes are TRBV13 and TRBJ1-4; 9 bases map to TRBD1. With 5 bases clipped from V and 7 bases from J, the junction kept 8 bases outside the gene matches. This CDR3 is 15 amino acids long. Germline V gene lookup returns CDR1 PRHDT and CDR2 FYEKMQ (reference sequence). CDR3 in DNA: TGTGCCAGCAGCCTCACAGGGGGCTGGGGTGAAAAACTGTTTTTT. This codes for CASSLTGGWGEKLFF.

The CDR3 loop reads CASTQGYQPQHF. In nucleotides, the CDR3 is TGTGCCAGTACCCAGGGTTATCAGCCCCAGCATTTT. This chain connects TRBV19 to TRBJ1-5; a weak D match, TRBD1 (5 bases). The CDR3 runs 12 residues. Germline assignment: CDR1 LNHDA and CDR2 SQIVND (reference sequence). V gave up 7 bases and J gave up 5 bases, with 9 bases separating them.

This chain joins TRBV4-3 and TRBJ1-2, with D tentatively TRBD1 (5 bases). Per the germline V gene, CDR1 is LGHNA and CDR2 is YSLEER. Trimming removed 4 bases at V and 2 bases at J, with 11 bases between. The CDR3 length is 14 residues. The CDR3 sequence is CASSRFTGNYGYTF. In DNA form, the CDR3 reads TGCGCCAGCAGCCGATTCACAGGAAACTATGGCTACACCTTC.

J is TRBJ2-5 and V is TRBV5-4; D may be TRBD1 (5 bases). V lost 4 bases and J 1 base, leaving 8 bases between the germline ends. The CDR3 spans 13 residues. The germline V gene encodes CDR1 SGHNT and CDR2 YYREEE (reference sequence). The CDR3 loop is CASSLGVQETQYF. CDR3 coding DNA: TGTGCCAGCAGCCTAGGGGTCCAAGAGACCCAGTACTTC. Full variable domain (missing parts from reference TRBV5-4 and TRBJ2-5): ETGVTQSPTHLIKTRGQQVTLRCSSQSGHNTVSWYQQALGQGPQFIFQYYREEENGRGNFPPRFSGLQFPNYSSELNVNALELDDSALYLCASSLGVQETQYFGPGTRLLVL.

This clone was counted a few times. The J gene is TRBJ1-1, the V gene TRBV19, with D tentatively TRBD1 (5 bases). Looked up from germline, CDR1 is LNHDA and CDR2 is SQIVND (reference sequence). The CDR3 has 15 amino acids. The ends were cut back, 6 bases at V and 0 bases at J, with 14 bases in the middle. The chain's CDR3 is CASRKPTEMNTEAFF. The CDR3 region has the DNA TGTGCCAGTAGGAAACCGACAGAGATGAACACTGAAGCTTTCTTT.

V gene TRBV7-3 combines with J gene TRBJ2-3; 8 bases are a match to TRBD2. The CDR3 is 16 amino acids. V dropped 5 bases and J dropped 5; count of bases not matched to a gene: 12. Germline lookup yields CDR1 SGHTA and CDR2 FQGTGA. DNA for the CDR3: TGTGCCAGCAGCCCCGCCTGGCGGGGGGAGGTAGATACGCAGTATTTT. Translation: CASSPAWRGEVDTQYF.

The V and J genes are TRBV27 and TRBJ1-6; a possible D gene is TRBD1 (5 bases). This CDR3 has 14 amino acids. The germline CDR1 and CDR2 sequences are MNHEY and SMNVEV (reference sequence). Trimming took 6 bases from V and 8 from J, leaving 14 bases between them. CDR3 DNA: TGTGCCAGCAGCTTTCAGGGTAGGGATTCACCCCTCCACTTT. It yields the protein CASSFQGRDSPLHF.

The chain recombines TRBV14 with TRBJ2-5; tentative D call: TRBD2 (7 bases). CDR1 and CDR2 from the germline V gene are SGHDN and FVKESK. The CDR3 contains 13 residues. V shed 0 bases and J shed 12 bases, with 14 bases lying between them. In DNA, the CDR3 is TGTGCCAGCAGCCAAGATCTTCGGGGGGCCAAGTACTTC. Its translation: CASSQDLRGAKYF.

CDR3 amino acids: CASSREGQGYQPQHF. The CDR3 coding sequence is TGCGCCAGCAGCCGAGAGGGACAGGGCTATCAGCCCCAGCATTTT. J is TRBJ1-5 and V is TRBV4-1; TRBD1 matches 9 bases. This CDR3 comprises 15 residues. CDR1 MGHRA and CDR2 YSYEKL come from the germline V gene. J lost 5 bases, V lost 4 bases, and 6 bases had no gene match.

This chain joins TRBV9 and TRBJ2-5; TRBD2 matches at 13 bases. CDR3 length equals 15 residues. CDR1 SGDLS and CDR2 YYNGEE come from the germline V gene. The junction had 3 bases not matched to a gene; V was cut back by 2 bases and J by 5 bases. The CDR3 DNA sequence: TGTGCCAGCAGCGTGGGGACTAGCGGGGCGGAGACCCAGTACTTC. This codes for CASSVGTSGAETQYF. Looking up the rest from reference TRBV9 and TRBJ2-5 gives the full variable domain: DSGVTQTPKHLITATGQRVTLRCSPRSGDLSVYWYQQSLDQGLQFLIQYYNGEERAKGNILERFSAQQFPDLHSELNLSSLELGDSALYFCASSVGTSGAETQYFGPGTRLLVL.

The chain combines TRBV9 with TRBJ1-5; D remains unclear. Trimming removed 4 bases at V and 7 bases at J, with 15 bases between. CDR1 and CDR2 from the germline V gene are SGDLS and YYNGEE. This CDR3 has 14 residues. CDR3 amino acids: CASSPNRAGQPQHF. The CDR3 region has the DNA TGTGCCAGCAGCCCTAACCGTGCGGGCCAGCCCCAGCATTTT. Filled out from reference TRBV9 and TRBJ1-5, the complete variable domain reads DSGVTQTPKHLITATGQRVTLRCSPRSGDLSVYWYQQSLDQGLQFLIQYYNGEERAKGNILERFSAQQFPDLHSELNLSSLELGDSALYFCASSPNRAGQPQHFGDGTRLSIL.

V and J are TRBV9 and TRBJ1-1; 9 bases line up with TRBD1. CDR3 size: 15 residues. The V segment lost 1 base and the J segment 5 bases; nucleotides outside the gene matches: 6. Per germline, CDR1 SGDLS and CDR2 YYNGEE. CDR3 sequence (DNA): TGTGCCAGCAGCGTAACCCCACAGGGGGCAACTGAAGCTTTCTTT. Translating gives CASSVTPQGATEAFF.

In this sample, this clone turned up a few times. The gene calls are TRBV2 and TRBJ2-2; a weak D match, TRBD1 (6 bases). The germline gives CDR1 SNHLY, CDR2 FYNNEI. The CDR3 sequence is 14 residues long. V lost 3 bases to trimming and J lost 4 bases, with 9 bases between them. The CDR3 loop is CASSEGRGTGELFF. The CDR3 DNA is TGTGCCAGCAGTGAGGGCAGGGGCACCGGGGAGCTGTTTTTT.

This rearrangement joins TRBV6-5 to TRBJ2-5; D gene uncertain. The V and J ends lost 0 bases and 0 bases respectively, with 8 bases between them. CDR3 length equals 15 residues. CDR1 is MNHEY and CDR2 is SVGAGI in the germline V gene. The CDR3 protein is CASSYSIGYQETQYF. CDR3 nucleotide sequence: TGTGCCAGCAGTTACTCGATCGGGTACCAAGAGACCCAGTACTTC.

V and J are TRBV28 and TRBJ2-2, with D maybe TRBD2 (5 bases). The V end was cut by 4 bases, the J end by 6 bases, with 21 bases between. Looked up from germline, CDR1 is MDHEN and CDR2 is SYDVKM. There are 17 residues in the CDR3. The CDR3 sequence: CASSSPTNDRPAGELFF. CDR3 bases: TGTGCCAGCAGTTCGCCGACTAATGATAGGCCAGCCGGGGAGCTGTTTTTT.

The chain carries TRBV29-1 and TRBJ2-1; D not resolved. Deletions cut 4 bases from V and 9 bases from J, with 10 bases between. This CDR3 contains 11 residues. Germline CDR1 and CDR2: SQVTM and ANQGSEA. In DNA form, the CDR3 reads TGCAGCGTTGGCGAAGCCTCTGAGCAGTTCTTC. It is translated as CSVGEASEQFF.

The chain recombines TRBV5-1 with TRBJ2-1, with a weak D call TRBD2 (6 bases). Trimming left V 4 bases short and J 0 bases short, with 17 bases between. The CDR3 has 17 residues. Germline V gene sequence: CDR1 SGHRS, CDR2 YFSETQ. This CDR3 is CASSLLSSDLSYNEQFF. The CDR3 DNA reads TGCGCCAGCAGCCTACTATCTAGCGACCTCTCCTACAATGAGCAGTTCTTC.

V usage is TRBV4-1 and J usage is TRBJ1-1; tentatively, D is TRBD1 (6 bases). V was shortened by 6 bases and J by 7 bases, with 15 bases between the two germline ends. The CDR3 has 13 residues. From germline, CDR1 is MGHRA and CDR2 YSYEKL. The CDR3 loop reads CASSRTDFNEAFF. CDR3 coding DNA: TGCGCCAGCAGTCGGACAGATTTTAATGAAGCTTTCTTT.

The gene calls are TRBV28 and TRBJ1-2; perhaps TRBD1 as D (5 bases). This CDR3 region has 15 residues. The germline V and J ends were trimmed by 4 bases and 1 base, with 13 bases remaining between them. Germline V gene data show CDR1 as MDHEN and CDR2 as SYDVKM. The CDR3: CASSSPGTVNYGYTF. The CDR3 region has the DNA TGTGCCAGCAGTTCCCCCGGGACTGTTAACTATGGCTACACCTTC.

This chain connects TRBV9 to TRBJ2-5, with 15 bases fitting TRBD2. The CDR3 length is 17 residues. CDR1 and CDR2 from the germline V gene are SGDLS and YYNGEE. With 3 bases clipped from V and 3 bases from J, the junction kept 6 bases outside the gene matches. The CDR3 is CASSEGTSGGNKETQYF. The CDR3 DNA sequence: TGTGCCAGCAGCGAGGGGACTAGCGGGGGGAATAAAGAGACCCAGTACTTC.

Details on this clone: The same CDR3 can be traced to other DNA sequences in this sample. The chain recombines TRBV7-9 with TRBJ2-7, with TRBD1 as a possible D gene (6 bases). CDR1 is SEHNR, CDR2 FQNEAQ, per germline (reference sequence). This CDR3 region has 13 residues. Trimming took 5 bases from V and 4 from J, leaving 12 bases between them. CDR3 DNA: TGTGCCAGCAGCCTACTAACAGGGTACGAGCAGTACTTC. Its translation is CASSLLTGYEQYF.

With respect to this clone: Germline is not matched at one junction end, which may reflect a read error. In the same sample, other DNA sequences code for this CDR3. The rearrangement uses TRBV5-6 and TRBJ1-2, with D maybe TRBD1 (6 bases). Germline CDR1 and CDR2: SGHDT and YYEEEE. CDR3 size: 14 residues. The CDR3 nucleotides are TGCGCCACTCTGGAGAGGGGGGGCAGCTATGGCTACACCTTC. Encoded protein: CATLERGGSYGYTF.

This clone was recorded a few times. The chain uses TRBV7-9 and TRBJ1-6, with 9 bases that match TRBD1. The CDR3 has 16 residues. In germline, CDR1 is SEHNR, CDR2 FQNEAQ (reference sequence). V dropped 5 bases and J dropped 10; count of bases not matched to a gene: 12. As DNA, the CDR3 is TGTGCCAGCAGCCCGGACAGGGGTCCCTTAGAATCACCCCTCCACTTT. Amino acids: CASSPDRGPLESPLHF.

Here the CDR3 DNA reads TGTGCCAGTACCCCTAGGACAGGGGTGGTAGGGGCCAACGTCCTGACTTTC. Translation gives CASTPRTGVVGANVLTF. The chain couples TRBV19 to TRBJ2-6; 9 nucleotides match TRBD1. Losses at the gene ends were 7 bases for V and 4 bases for J; bases not matched to a gene: 11. The CDR3 is 17 residues long. CDR1 LNHDA and CDR2 SQIVND come from the germline V gene (reference sequence).

This clone was picked up one time. The rearrangement links TRBV6-1 to TRBJ2-5; possibly TRBD2 for D (7 bases). V shed 4 bases and J shed 1 base, with 13 bases lying between them. The CDR3 covers 15 residues. Germline V lookup: CDR1 MNHNS, CDR2 SASEGT. The DNA of the CDR3 is TGTGCCAGCAGTGTCCTGGCGGGGGCCCAAGAGACCCAGTACTTC. Protein product: CASSVLAGAQETQYF.

This rearrangement joins TRBV5-1 to TRBJ1-1; D may be TRBD1 (6 bases). Germline loops: CDR1 SGHRS, CDR2 YFSETQ. The CDR3 length is 13 residues. The V gene lost 4 bases and the J gene lost 4 bases, with 11 bases spanning the gap. The CDR3 region is CASSVGGGTEAFF. The CDR3, as DNA: TGCGCCAGCAGCGTAGGGGGGGGCACTGAAGCTTTCTTT.